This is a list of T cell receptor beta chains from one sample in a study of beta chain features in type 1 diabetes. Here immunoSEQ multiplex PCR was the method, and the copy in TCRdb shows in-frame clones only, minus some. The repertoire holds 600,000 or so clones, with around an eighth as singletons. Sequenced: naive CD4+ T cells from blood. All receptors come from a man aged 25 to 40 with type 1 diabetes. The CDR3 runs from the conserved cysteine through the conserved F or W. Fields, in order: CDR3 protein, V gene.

CDR3 protein: CASSSEETNYGYTF
V gene: TRBV23-1

CDR3 protein: CASGPPQGAKYEQYF
V gene: TRBV12-5

CDR3 protein: CAWSVRRSGADTQYF
V gene: TRBV30

CDR3 protein: CASSLRPGQRNTGELFF
V gene: TRBV7-9

CDR3 protein: CASSYSGHYNEQFF
V gene: TRBV6-5

CDR3 protein: CASSPGQSYEQYF
V gene: TRBV28

CDR3 protein: CAISESADTGELFF
V gene: TRBV10-3

CDR3 protein: CASRPTDRGPTGELFF
V gene: TRBV28

CDR3 protein: CASSRIGNTEAFF
V gene: TRBV7-9

CDR3 protein: CASASADYNSPLHF
V gene: TRBV6-1

CDR3 protein: CASSQYRRSWGQFF
V gene: TRBV7-9

CDR3 protein: CASSLLAGVTGELFF
V gene: TRBV19

CDR3 protein: CASSVAGILSGNTIYF
V gene: TRBV9

CDR3 protein: CASSEVQGANTEAFF
V gene: TRBV6-1

CDR3 protein: CAWSAGRNQPQHF
V gene: TRBV30

CDR3 protein: CASSQEGAGAHEQYF
V gene: TRBV4-3

CDR3 protein: CASTPGGTARKTQYF
V gene: TRBV28

CDR3 protein: CASSVAPVQGADTQYF
V gene: TRBV9

CDR3 protein: CASRLEDRPKFSGANVLTF
V gene: TRBV12-2

CDR3 protein: CSVRWRGSGYEQYF
V gene: TRBV29-1

CDR3 protein: CASSKPRQGGTQYF
V gene: TRBV5-4

CDR3 protein: CASTGTSGQETQYF
V gene: TRBV5-1

CDR3 protein: CATSGNTDTQYF
V gene: TRBV10-3

CDR3 protein: CASSPISGNTIYF
V gene: TRBV13

CDR3 protein: CASSYSGVLLYEQYF
V gene: TRBV6-5

CDR3 protein: CASSPGGYHEQYF
V gene: TRBV7-2

CDR3 protein: CSGEVSEGEKLFF
V gene: TRBV29-1

CDR3 protein: CASSLATNKREQYF
V gene: TRBV11-3

CDR3 protein: CASSRRQEVVYTF
V gene: TRBV13

CDR3 protein: CSAGYTGELFF
V gene: TRBV20-1

CDR3 protein: CASSPPVRGPGNTIYF
V gene: TRBV7-9

CDR3 protein: CASSQDEGFNSPLHF
V gene: TRBV4-3

CDR3 protein: CASSFDRGSGYTF
V gene: TRBV7-2

CDR3 protein: CASSLAPVGGRDYEQYF
V gene: TRBV5-1

CDR3 protein: CASSLKYSGKANEQFF
V gene: TRBV7-2

CDR3 protein: CASSGGQGSSYNEQFF
V gene: TRBV5-1

CDR3 protein: CSVRGFQIYEQYF
V gene: TRBV29-1

CDR3 protein: CASSQDQSGNYGYTF
V gene: TRBV4-2

CDR3 protein: CASSLEEQGYTF
V gene: TRBV11-3

CDR3 protein: CASSFTEETQYF
V gene: TRBV5-4

CDR3 protein: CASSVDYGNYGYTF
V gene: TRBV9

CDR3 protein: CAISPRTTETQYF
V gene: TRBV10-3

CDR3 protein: CATSRDPAGAQETQYF
V gene: TRBV15

CDR3 protein: CASSQYRGDYGYTF
V gene: TRBV4-3

CDR3 protein: CASSLTTGTGGVETQYF
V gene: TRBV5-6

CDR3 protein: CASSSTGQLYGYTF
V gene: TRBV27

CDR3 protein: CASSLGGTGPGNEQFF
V gene: TRBV7-2

CDR3 protein: CASRLGREHEQYF
V gene: TRBV10-2

CDR3 protein: CASSLVSAAINYGYTF
V gene: TRBV7-2